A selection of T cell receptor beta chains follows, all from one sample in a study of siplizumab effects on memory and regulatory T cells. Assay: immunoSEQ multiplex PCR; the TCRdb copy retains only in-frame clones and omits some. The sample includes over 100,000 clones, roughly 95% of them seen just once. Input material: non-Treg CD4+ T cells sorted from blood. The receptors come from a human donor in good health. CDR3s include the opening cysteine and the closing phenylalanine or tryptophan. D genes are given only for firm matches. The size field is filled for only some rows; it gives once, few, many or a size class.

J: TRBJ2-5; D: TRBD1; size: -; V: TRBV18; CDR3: CASSRTGIIGETQYF; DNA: TGTGCCAGCTCACGGACAGGGATTATTGGAGAGACCCAGTACTTC
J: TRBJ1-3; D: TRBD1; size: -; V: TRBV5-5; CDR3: CASSFTGTGASGNTIYF; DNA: TGTGCCAGCAGCTTCACCGGGACAGGGGCCTCTGGAAACACCATATATTTT
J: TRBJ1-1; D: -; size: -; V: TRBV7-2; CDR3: CASSFAPGASVTEAFF; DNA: TGTGCCAGCAGTTTTGCTCCGGGGGCGAGCGTCACTGAAGCTTTCTTT
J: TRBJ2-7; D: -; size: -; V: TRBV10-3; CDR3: CATGVGNPWQYF; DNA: TGTGCCACGGGAGTAGGGAATCCCTGGCAGTACTTC
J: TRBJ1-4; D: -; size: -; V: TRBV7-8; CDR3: CASSLMLPQTNEKLFF; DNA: TGTGCCAGCAGCTTAATGTTGCCCCAAACTAATGAAAAACTGTTTTTT
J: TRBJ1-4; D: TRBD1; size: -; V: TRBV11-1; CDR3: CASSSSGTGDEKLFF; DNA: TGTGCCAGCAGCTCATCCGGGACAGGGGATGAAAAACTGTTTTTT
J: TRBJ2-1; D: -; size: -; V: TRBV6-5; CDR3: CASRPPGVNEQFF; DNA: TGTGCCAGCAGGCCCCCCGGGGTCAATGAGCAGTTCTTC
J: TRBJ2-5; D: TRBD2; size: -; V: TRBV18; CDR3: CASSPENGRGETQYF; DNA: TGTGCCAGCTCACCAGAGAACGGGAGGGGAGAGACCCAGTACTTC
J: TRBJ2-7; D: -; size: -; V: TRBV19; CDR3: CASSMEDGTYEQYF; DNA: TGTGCCAGTAGTATGGAAGACGGTACCTACGAGCAGTACTTC
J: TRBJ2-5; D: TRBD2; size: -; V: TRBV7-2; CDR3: CASSPSEGRGTQYF; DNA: TGTGCCAGCAGCCCCAGCGAGGGGAGGGGGACCCAGTACTTC
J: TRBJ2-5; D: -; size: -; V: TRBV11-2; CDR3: CASSQLVETQYF; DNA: TGTGCCAGCAGCCAACTAGTAGAGACCCAGTACTTC
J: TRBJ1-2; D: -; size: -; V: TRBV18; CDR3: CASSPPAGAVSYTF; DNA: TGTGCCAGCTCACCACCGGCGGGGGCGGTTAGCTACACCTTC
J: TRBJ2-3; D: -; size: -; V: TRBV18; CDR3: CASSPSGIRTDTQYF; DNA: TGTGCCAGCTCACCATCGGGGATACGCACAGATACGCAGTATTTT
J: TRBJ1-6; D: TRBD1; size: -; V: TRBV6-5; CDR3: CASRRQGWGNSPLHF; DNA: TGTGCCAGCAGGAGACAGGGTTGGGGGAATTCACCCCTCCACTTT
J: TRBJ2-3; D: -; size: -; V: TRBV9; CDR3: CASSATLGPRDTQYF; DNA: TGTGCCAGCAGCGCCACACTAGGCCCGAGGGATACGCAGTATTTT
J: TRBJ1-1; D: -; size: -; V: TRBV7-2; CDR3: CASTQRGLKGTGEAFF; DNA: TGTGCCAGCACCCAACGGGGTTTAAAGGGGACGGGTGAAGCTTTCTTT
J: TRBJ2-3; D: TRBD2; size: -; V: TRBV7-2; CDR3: CASSPGGGDTQYF; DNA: TGTGCCAGCAGCCCGGGCGGGGGGGATACGCAGTATTTT
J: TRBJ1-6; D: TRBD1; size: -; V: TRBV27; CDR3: CASSLTGAPSSYNSPLHF; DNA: TGTGCCAGCAGTCTGACAGGGGCCCCCAGCTCCTATAATTCACCCCTCCACTTT
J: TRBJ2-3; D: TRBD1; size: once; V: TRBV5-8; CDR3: CASSLVTGGTDTQYF; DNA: TGTGCCAGCAGCTTGGTCACAGGGGGCACAGATACGCAGTATTTT
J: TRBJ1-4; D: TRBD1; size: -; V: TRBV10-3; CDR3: CAISGSGTGGNEKLFF; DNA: TGTGCCATCAGTGGATCCGGGACAGGAGGGAATGAAAAACTGTTTTTT
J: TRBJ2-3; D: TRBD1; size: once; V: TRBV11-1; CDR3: CASSWAPQGAADTQYF; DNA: TGTGCCAGCAGTTGGGCGCCACAGGGGGCCGCAGATACGCAGTATTTT
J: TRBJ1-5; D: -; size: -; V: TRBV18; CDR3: CASSPGGGGVSPQHF; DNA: TGTGCCAGCTCCCCGGGAGGGGGTGGGGTTTCGCCGCAGCATTTT
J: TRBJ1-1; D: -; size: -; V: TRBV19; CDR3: CASSKMNTEAFF; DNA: TGTGCCAGTAGTAAGATGAACACTGAAGCTTTCTTT
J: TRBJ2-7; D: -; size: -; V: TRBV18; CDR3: CASSPTSGYGTYYEQYF; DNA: TGTGCCAGCTCACCTACTTCCGGGTACGGCACCTACTACGAGCAGTACTTC
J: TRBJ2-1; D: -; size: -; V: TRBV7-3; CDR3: CASSLMGVGEQFF; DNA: TGTGCCAGCAGCTTAATGGGGGTAGGGGAGCAGTTCTTC
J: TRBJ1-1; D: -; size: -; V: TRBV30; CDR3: CAWSFGDTEAFF; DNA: TGTGCCTGGAGTTTCGGGGACACTGAAGCTTTCTTT
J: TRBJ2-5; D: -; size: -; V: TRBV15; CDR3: CATSLPSRETQYF; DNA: TGTGCCACCAGCCTCCCTTCTCGGGAGACCCAGTACTTC
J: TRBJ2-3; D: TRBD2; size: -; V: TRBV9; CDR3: CASSVDERGATDTQYF; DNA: TGTGCCAGCAGCGTAGACGAGCGGGGGGCCACAGATACGCAGTATTTT
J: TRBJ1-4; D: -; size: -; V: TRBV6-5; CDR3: CASAEGGTNEKLFF; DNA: TGTGCCAGCGCAGAGGGGGGAACTAATGAAAAACTGTTTTTT
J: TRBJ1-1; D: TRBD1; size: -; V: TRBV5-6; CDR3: CASDRVPFTEAFF; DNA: TGTGCCAGCGACAGGGTTCCGTTCACTGAAGCTTTCTTT
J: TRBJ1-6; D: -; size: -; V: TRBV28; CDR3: CASSTPDRYSPLHF; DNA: TGTGCCAGCAGTACCCCCGACAGATATTCACCCCTCCACTTT
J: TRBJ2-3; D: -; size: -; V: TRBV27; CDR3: CASSLQGAPDTQYF; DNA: TGTGCCAGCAGTTTGCAAGGGGCCCCAGATACGCAGTATTTT
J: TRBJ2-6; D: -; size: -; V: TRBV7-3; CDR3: CASSNQPGSSGANVLTF; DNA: TGTGCCAGCAGCAACCAGCCGGGGAGCTCTGGGGCCAACGTCCTGACTTTC
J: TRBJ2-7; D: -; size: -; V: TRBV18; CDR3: CASSPRSTDSYEQYF; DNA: TGTGCCAGCTCACCCCGATCGACAGACAGCTACGAGCAGTACTTC
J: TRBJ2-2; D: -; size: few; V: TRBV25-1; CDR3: CASSEYRGPGELFF; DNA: TGTGCCAGCAGTGAATATCGGGGGCCCGGGGAGCTGTTTTTT
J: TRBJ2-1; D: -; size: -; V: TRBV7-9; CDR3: CASSLGLIGGIRNEQFF; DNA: TGTGCCAGCAGCTTAGGTTTAATCGGGGGTATCCGGAATGAGCAGTTCTTC
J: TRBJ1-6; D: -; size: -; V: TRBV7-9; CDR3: CASSHREDNSPLHF; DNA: TGTGCCAGCAGCCACAGGGAGGATAATTCACCCCTCCACTTT
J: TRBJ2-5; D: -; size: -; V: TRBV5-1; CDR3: CASSPDPRRGETQYF; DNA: TGCGCCAGCAGCCCGGACCCACGGAGGGGAGAGACCCAGTACTTC
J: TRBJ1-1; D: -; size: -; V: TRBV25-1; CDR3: CASSEFVSGGTEAFF; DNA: TGTGCCAGCAGTGAATTTGTGTCCGGCGGTACTGAAGCTTTCTTT
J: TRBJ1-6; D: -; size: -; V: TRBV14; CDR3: CASSQSPTGSYNSPLHF; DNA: TGTGCCAGCAGCCAATCCCCTACAGGCTCCTATAATTCACCCCTCCACTTT
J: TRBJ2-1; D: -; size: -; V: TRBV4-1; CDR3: CASSHLVRVEYNEQFF; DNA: TGCGCCAGCAGCCACCTAGTAAGGGTAGAGTACAATGAGCAGTTCTTC